A single sample is the source of the 30 T cell receptor beta chains below, sequenced in a study of blood T cell repertoires in COVID-19 (dated by TCRdb to 2019 to 2021). The receptor library was made with the immunoSEQ multiplex PCR assay. TCRdb took over this immuneACCESS table, retaining in-frame rearrangements with V and J assigned. Such tables are incomplete; in checked studies, under half of the missing clones stem from an unresolved V gene, and the remainder is unexplained. This sample has under 150,000 clones in its table, and 70% to 90% of those were observed once. The top ten hold almost 8.5% of the sample. Sequenced material: peripheral blood. The receptor source for this set is a woman in her seventies who had recovered from COVID-19.

In its sample, this clone was seen once. The gene calls are TRBV4-1 and TRBJ1-6; a possible D gene is TRBD1 (6 bases). This CDR3 spans 15 amino acids. V was trimmed by 2 bases and J by 5 bases, leaving 10 bases between them. From germline, CDR1 is MGHRA and CDR2 YSYEKL. CDR3 nucleotides: TGCGCCAGCAGCCAACAGGGGAGGGATAATTCACCCCTCCACTTT. Translating it yields CASSQQGRDNSPLHF.

The chain is built from TRBV4-3 and TRBJ1-3; TRBD1 aligns across 10 bases. The length of the CDR3 is 21 residues. Germline V CDR1 and CDR2: LGHNA, YSLEER. The ends lost 0 bases at V and 0 bases at J; junction bases unmatched: 14. This CDR3 reads CASSQDGKGQGKGGSGNTIYF. DNA of the CDR3: TGCGCCAGCAGCCAAGATGGGAAGGGACAGGGGAAGGGAGGCTCTGGAAACACCATATATTTT.

This chain connects TRBV16 to TRBJ1-1; 7 bases line up with TRBD1. Germline CDR1 reads KGHSY; CDR2 reads FQNENV. The CDR3 has 12 residues. The trim removed 0 bases at V and 10 bases at J, leaving 2 bases unmatched. The CDR3 loop is CASSQSRQGAFF. The DNA for the CDR3 is TGTGCCAGCAGCCAATCCCGACAGGGAGCTTTCTTT.

This clone was counted once. The chain links TRBV7-2 to TRBJ1-3; no reliable D call. Germline loops: CDR1 SGHTA, CDR2 FQGNSA. Trimming stripped 1 base from V and 7 bases from J, with 8 bases between. The CDR3 loop spans 13 amino acids. The CDR3 protein is CASSLGSQNTIYF. In DNA, the CDR3 is TGTGCCAGCAGCTTAGGTTCACAGAACACCATATATTTT.

The chain links TRBV9 to TRBJ2-7; TRBD2 matches 9 bases. V lost 0 bases, J lost 1 base, and 5 bases stayed unmatched. Germline lookup yields CDR1 SGDLS and CDR2 YYNGEE. The CDR3 is 16 amino acids. The CDR3 is CASSVGLADPSYEQYF. The DNA for the CDR3 is TGTGCCAGCAGCGTAGGACTAGCGGACCCTTCCTACGAGCAGTACTTC.

The CDR3 is CASSPGDYGYTF. The CDR3 DNA follows: TGTGCCAGCAGCCCGGGGGACTATGGCTACACCTTC. The chain links TRBV12-3 or TRBV12-4 to TRBJ1-2; D may be TRBD1 (5 bases). With 6 bases removed from V and 3 bases from J, the gap between germline ends came to 8 bases. The CDR3 length is 12 residues.

This clone was found once. V usage is TRBV10-3 and J usage is TRBJ2-3; D possibly corresponds to TRBD2 (5 bases). V was clipped by 3 bases and J by 3 bases, with 7 bases between them. The CDR3 is 13 amino acids. Per germline, CDR1 ENHRY and CDR2 SYGVKD. DNA for the CDR3: TGTGCCATCAGTGAACGGGGAACAGATACGCAGTATTTT. Protein: CAISERGTDTQYF.

This sequence joins TRBV10-2 and TRBJ1-1; D call uncertain. The CDR3 consists of 15 residues. Deletions cut 3 bases from V and 1 base from J, with 12 bases between. In germline, CDR1 is WSHSY, CDR2 SAAADI. Written as DNA, the CDR3 is TGCGCCAGCAGTGACGTTTGGGGAGGGAACACTGAAGCTTTCTTT. Translated: CASSDVWGGNTEAFF.

This sequence joins TRBV19 and TRBJ1-5; 7 positions agree with TRBD1. This CDR3 region has 15 residues. CDR1 is LNHDA, CDR2 SQIVND, per germline (reference sequence). Unmatched junction bases numbered 8, after V lost 6 bases and J lost 3 bases. CDR3 sequence (DNA): TGTGCCAGTAGCCCGGACAGGTCATTCAATCAGCCCCAGCATTTT. As protein: CASSPDRSFNQPQHF.

This clone occurred once. This chain links TRBV25-1 with TRBJ2-7; 10 bases are a match to TRBD1. The V gene's germline CDR1 is MGHDK and CDR2 SYGVNS. This CDR3 is 15 amino acids long. The ends lost 2 bases at V and 5 bases at J; junction bases unmatched: 6. CDR3 coding DNA: TGTGCCAGCAGTGAACCGACAGGGGGCAAACACGAGCAGTACTTC. Protein sequence: CASSEPTGGKHEQYF.

The chain recombines TRBV3-1 (or the pseudogene TRBV3-2) with TRBJ1-1; D is possibly TRBD1 (5 bases). Between the trimmed V and J ends, which lost 3 bases and 4 bases, there was a span of 18 bases. This CDR3 region has 16 residues. Germline assignment: CDR1 LGHDT and CDR2 YNNKEL (reference sequence). The CDR3 DNA follows: TGTGCCAGCAGCCATCCGGGACTCCGCGGTTTCACTGAAGCTTTCTTT. This sequence encodes CASSHPGLRGFTEAFF.

The chain joins TRBV6-6 to TRBJ1-4; maybe TRBD1 (6 bases). The length of the CDR3 is 13 residues. Trimming took 6 bases from V and 5 from J, leaving 10 bases between them. Germline V gene data show CDR1 as MNHNY and CDR2 as SVGAGI (reference sequence). In nucleotides, the CDR3 is TGTGCCAGCAGATGGACAGAGAATGAAAAACTGTTTTTT. This gives the protein CASRWTENEKLFF.

As concerns this clone: The same CDR3 is also encoded by other DNA sequences in this sample. The CDR3 here is CAISEGGPDTQYF. DNA of the CDR3: TGTGCCATCAGTGAAGGGGGTCCGGATACGCAGTATTTT. The chain couples TRBV10-3 to TRBJ2-3; maybe TRBD1 (6 bases). The CDR3 totals 13 residues. CDR1 ENHRY and CDR2 SYGVKD come from the germline V gene. The V gene lost 3 bases and the J gene lost 6 bases, with 10 bases spanning the gap.

For this clone: The junction differs from germline at one of its ends, possibly a read error. The gene calls are TRBV7-9 and TRBJ2-7; TRBD1 might be the D (6 bases). The CDR3 contains 16 residues. Germline V gene sequence: CDR1 SEHNR, CDR2 FQNEAQ (reference sequence). DNA of the CDR3: TGTGCCAGCAGCCCCCGGTCCGGGACATTCTCCTACGAGCAGTGCTTC. As protein: CASSPRSGTFSYEQCF. The full variable domain, its missing parts supplied by reference TRBV7-9 and TRBJ2-7, is DTGVSQNPRHKITKRGQNVTFRCDPISEHNRLYWYRQTLGQGPEFLTYFQNEAQLEKSRLLSDRFSAERPKGSFSTLEIQRTEQGDSAMYLCASSPRSGTFSYEQCFGPGTRLTVT.

The V gene is TRBV28, the J gene TRBJ2-7; a weak D match, TRBD1 (6 bases). This CDR3 is built from 18 residues. CDR1 is MDHEN and CDR2 is SYDVKM in the germline V gene. V lost 9 bases to trimming and J lost 3 bases, with 30 bases between them. CDR3 nucleotides: TGTGCCAGTTCCCTGGGGGCTAGGCCCGGGACCAGGGTCTACGAGCAGTACTTC. Amino acid sequence: CASSLGARPGTRVYEQYF. The entire variable domain, with the rest obtained from reference TRBV28 and TRBJ2-7, is as follows: DVKVTQSSRYLVKRTGEKVFLECVQDMDHENMFWYRQDPGLGLRLIYFSYDVKMKEKGDIPEGYSVSREKKERFSLILESASTNQTSMYLCASSLGARPGTRVYEQYFGPGTRLTVT.

The chain combines TRBV10-3 with TRBJ1-5; TRBD1 agrees at 7 bases. The V segment lost 2 bases and the J segment 2 bases; nucleotides outside the gene matches: 6. Germline values: CDR1 ENHRY, CDR2 SYGVKD. This CDR3 is 16 amino acids long. The DNA for the CDR3 is TGTGCCATCAGTGAGCGAGCAACAGGGGGCAATCAGCCCCAGCATTTT. Protein: CAISERATGGNQPQHF.

The V and J genes are TRBV28 and TRBJ2-5; 11 bases match TRBD1. After removal of 6 bases from V and 4 bases from J, the junction contained 7 bases not matched to a gene. The CDR3 is made up of 15 amino acids. From germline, CDR1 is MDHEN and CDR2 SYDVKM. Here the CDR3 DNA reads TGTGCCAGCAGGATGTGGACAGGGGGCGGAGAGACCCAGTACTTC. It translates to CASRMWTGGGETQYF.

The chain carries TRBV28 and TRBJ1-2, with TRBD1 as a possible D gene (5 bases). The germline V and J ends were trimmed by 2 bases and 8 bases, with 12 bases remaining between them. CDR3 length equals 13 residues. Germline assignment: CDR1 MDHEN and CDR2 SYDVKM. DNA for the CDR3: TGTGCCAGCAGTTTAAGGGGCTACGACGGCTACACCTTC. Translating it yields CASSLRGYDGYTF.

J is TRBJ2-2 and V is TRBV5-4; TRBD2 aligns across 7 bases. There are 16 residues in the CDR3. Germline lookup yields CDR1 SGHNT and CDR2 YYREEE (reference sequence). Trimming at V came to 1 base and at J to 0 bases, leaving 3 bases not matched to a gene. CDR3 sequence reads: CASSLSSGANTGELFF. The CDR3 DNA is TGTGCCAGCAGCTTGTCTAGCGGAGCGAACACCGGGGAGCTGTTTTTT.

V is TRBV7-2 and J is TRBJ1-2, with D possibly being TRBD1 (5 bases). Germline V gene data show CDR1 as SGHTA and CDR2 as FQGNSA. The CDR3 has 14 residues. V shed 9 bases and J shed 1 base, with 15 bases lying between them. The CDR3 loop is CASTRERLNYGYTF. The CDR3, as DNA: TGTGCCAGTACCAGGGAAAGGCTTAACTATGGCTACACCTTC.

This chain's CDR3 is CASSYLKAGTDTQYF. The CDR3, as DNA: TGTGCCAGCAGTTACCTTAAGGCGGGAACAGATACGCAGTATTTT. The chain joins TRBV6-5 to TRBJ2-3; a weak D match, TRBD2 (6 bases). V was shortened by 2 bases and J by 3 bases, with 12 bases between the two germline ends. Germline CDR1 MNHEY, CDR2 SVGAGI. This CDR3 is built from 15 residues.

Concerning this clone: Other DNA sequences within the sample encode an identical CDR3. The V call is TRBV5-1, the J call TRBJ1-1; TRBD1 might be the D (5 bases). Between the trimmed V and J ends, which lost 0 bases and 4 bases, there was a span of 10 bases. Germline V gives CDR1 SGHRS, CDR2 YFSETQ. This CDR3 is built from 14 residues. The CDR3, as DNA: TGCGCCAGCAGCTTGGGGCAGGGAGGCACTGAAGCTTTCTTT. Encoded protein: CASSLGQGGTEAFF.

This sequence joins TRBV4-1 and TRBJ1-1; 9 bases agree with TRBD1. Germline lookup yields CDR1 MGHRA and CDR2 YSYEKL. The CDR3 sequence is 13 residues long. The junction had 3 bases not matched to a gene; V was cut back by 3 bases and J by 7 bases. CDR3 protein: CASSHRTGVEAFF. The CDR3 region has the DNA TGCGCCAGCAGCCATCGGACAGGGGTTGAAGCTTTCTTT.

The chain combines TRBV28 with TRBJ1-4, with a tentative D call TRBD1 (6 bases). The V and J ends lost 4 bases and 8 bases respectively, with 17 bases between them. Germline CDR1 is MDHEN and CDR2 is SYDVKM. The CDR3 extends over 15 amino acids. CDR3: CASSSPGEQREKLFF. As DNA, the CDR3 is TGTGCCAGCAGTTCCCCAGGGGAACAGCGAGAAAAACTGTTTTTT.

The V and J genes are TRBV6-5 and TRBJ1-6, with D unclear. Between the trimmed V and J ends, which lost 0 bases and 9 bases, there was a span of 15 bases. Germline V gene sequence: CDR1 MNHEY, CDR2 SVGAGI. The CDR3 loop spans 16 amino acids. The CDR3 sequence: CASSYSPLNGGSPLHF. Here the CDR3 DNA reads TGTGCCAGCAGTTACTCGCCCCTCAACGGCGGTTCACCCCTCCACTTT.

This clone was counted a few times. The V call is TRBV5-4, the J call TRBJ2-3; D gene ambiguous. The CDR3 consists of 13 residues. The germline V gene encodes CDR1 SGHNT and CDR2 YYREEE (reference sequence). Trimming took 0 bases from V and 7 from J, leaving 9 bases between them. As DNA, the CDR3 is TGTGCCAGCAGCTTGGATGTGGGCTATACGCAGTATTTT. It codes for CASSLDVGYTQYF.

V is TRBV19 and J is TRBJ2-2; D is possibly TRBD2 (6 bases). CDR3 length: 15 amino acids. V was cut by 5 bases and J by 4 bases, with 14 bases left in between. From germline, CDR1 is LNHDA and CDR2 SQIVND (reference sequence). The CDR3 DNA reads TGTGCCAGTAGTCAAGGAGGGTGGGGCACCGGGGAGCTGTTTTTT. It yields the protein CASSQGGWGTGELFF.

This chain connects TRBV27 to TRBJ2-7; 7 nucleotides match TRBD1. The V gene end was trimmed by 8 bases and the J gene end by 4 bases; junction bases not matched to a gene: 5. Germline-derived CDR1 and CDR2 are MNHEY and SMNVEV (reference sequence). The CDR3 covers 12 residues. The DNA of the CDR3 is TGTGCCAGCGGGGACAGACCGTACGAGCAGTACTTC. It specifies CASGDRPYEQYF.

V and J are TRBV3-1 (or the pseudogene TRBV3-2) and TRBJ1-1; D remains unclear. The CDR3 runs 15 residues. With 4 bases removed from V and 0 bases from J, the gap between germline ends came to 12 bases. Germline V lookup: CDR1 LGHDT, CDR2 YNNKEL (reference sequence). The CDR3 region is CASSPYLFLNTEAFF. The CDR3 DNA sequence: TGTGCCAGCAGCCCCTACCTATTTTTGAACACTGAAGCTTTCTTT.

V is TRBV7-2 and J is TRBJ2-1; TRBD2 matches at 7 bases. Germline V CDR1 and CDR2: SGHTA, FQGNSA. The CDR3 runs to 15 residues. The J segment lost 2 bases and the V segment lost 2 bases, leaving 3 bases of the junction unmatched. The CDR3 region has the DNA TGTGCCAGCAGCTTACGGCGGGAGCCCTACAATGAGCAGTTCTTC. It yields the protein CASSLRREPYNEQFF.